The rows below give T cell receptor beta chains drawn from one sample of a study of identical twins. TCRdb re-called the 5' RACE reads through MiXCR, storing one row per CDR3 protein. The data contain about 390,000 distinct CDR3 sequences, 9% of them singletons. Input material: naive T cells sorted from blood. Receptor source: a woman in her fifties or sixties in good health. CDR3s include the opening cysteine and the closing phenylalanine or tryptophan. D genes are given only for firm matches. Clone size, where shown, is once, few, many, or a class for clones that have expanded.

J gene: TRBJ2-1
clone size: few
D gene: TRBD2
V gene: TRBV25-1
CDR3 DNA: TGTGCCAGCGGCCCAGCGGGAGTTTGGAAAGATGAGCAGTTCTTC
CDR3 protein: CASGPAGVWKDEQFF

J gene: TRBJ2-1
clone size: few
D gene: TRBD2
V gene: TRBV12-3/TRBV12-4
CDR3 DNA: TGTGCCAGCAGTGGGGGACTAGCGGAACCTTACAATGAGCAGTTCTTC
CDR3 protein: CASSGGLAEPYNEQFF

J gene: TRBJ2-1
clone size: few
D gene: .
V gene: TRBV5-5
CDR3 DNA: TGTGCCAGCAGCTTGGGCACAGGAGGGTATGAGCAGTTCTTC
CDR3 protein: CASSLGTGGYEQFF

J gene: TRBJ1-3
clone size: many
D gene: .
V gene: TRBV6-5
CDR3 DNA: TGTGCCAGCATGGCGCCGCAAAACACCATATATTTT
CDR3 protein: CASMAPQNTIYF

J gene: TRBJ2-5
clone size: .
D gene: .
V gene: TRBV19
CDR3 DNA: TGTGCCAGTAGGTCGGGCAGGATAGAAGAGACCCAGTACTTC
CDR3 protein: CASRSGRIEETQYF

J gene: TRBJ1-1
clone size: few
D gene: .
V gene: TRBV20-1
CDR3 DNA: TGCAGTGCGCCTCAAAGGGGTACTGAAGCTTTCTTT
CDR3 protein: CSAPQRGTEAFF

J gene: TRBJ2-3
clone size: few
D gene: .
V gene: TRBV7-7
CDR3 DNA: TGTGCTAGCAGCCCAAGGGGCGGACCCACAAATACGCAGTATTTT
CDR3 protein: CASSPRGGPTNTQYF

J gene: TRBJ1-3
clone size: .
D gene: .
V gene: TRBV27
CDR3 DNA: TGTGCCAGCAGCTCCGCCGGAAACTCTGGAAACACCATATATTTT
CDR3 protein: CASSSAGNSGNTIYF

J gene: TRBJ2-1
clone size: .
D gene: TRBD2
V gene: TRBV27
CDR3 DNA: TGTGCCAGCAGTCAAGCGGGAGGGTTTAATGAGCAGTTCTTC
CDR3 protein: CASSQAGGFNEQFF

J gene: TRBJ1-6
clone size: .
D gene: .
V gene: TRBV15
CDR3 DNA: TGTGCCACCAGCAGAGAAGCAAACGGCAATTCACCCCTCCACTTT
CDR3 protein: CATSREANGNSPLHF

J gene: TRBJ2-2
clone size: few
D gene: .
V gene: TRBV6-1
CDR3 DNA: TGTGCCAGCAATCTGGGCCCAAACACCGGGGAGCTGTTTTTT
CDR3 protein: CASNLGPNTGELFF

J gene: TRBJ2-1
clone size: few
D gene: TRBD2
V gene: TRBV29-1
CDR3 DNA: TGCAGCGCATTACTAGCGGGAGTAGTATACAATGAGCAGTTCTTC
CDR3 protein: CSALLAGVVYNEQFF

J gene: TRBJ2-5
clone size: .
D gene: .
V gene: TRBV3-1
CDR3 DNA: TGTGCCAGCAGCCAAGAAAAACGAGGGAGAGGGGAGACCCAGTACTTC
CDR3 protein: CASSQEKRGRGETQYF

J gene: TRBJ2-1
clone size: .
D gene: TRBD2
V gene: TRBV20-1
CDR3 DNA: TGCAGTGCTAGGACTAGCGGGACCAATGAGCAGTTCTTC
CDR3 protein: CSARTSGTNEQFF

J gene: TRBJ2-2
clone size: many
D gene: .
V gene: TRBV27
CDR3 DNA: TGCGCCAGCAGCTTTACAGGGACGGGGGAGCTGTTTTTT
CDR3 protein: CASSFTGTGELFF

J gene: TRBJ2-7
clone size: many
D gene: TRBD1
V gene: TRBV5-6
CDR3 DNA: TGTGCCAGCAGCTTGGGGGACAGGGTCTTCCTTACCTACGAGCAGTACTTC
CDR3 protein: CASSLGDRVFLTYEQYF

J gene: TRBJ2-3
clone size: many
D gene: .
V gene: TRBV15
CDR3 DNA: TGTGCCACCAGCAGACCTGAACAGGGACCGCAGTATTTT
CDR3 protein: CATSRPEQGPQYF

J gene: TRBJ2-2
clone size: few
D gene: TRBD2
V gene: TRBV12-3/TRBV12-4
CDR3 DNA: TGTGCCAGCAGTTTCGTTGCGAGCGGGGTCTCCGGGGAGCTGTTTTTT
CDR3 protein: CASSFVASGVSGELFF

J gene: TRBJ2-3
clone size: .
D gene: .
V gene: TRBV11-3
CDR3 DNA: TGTGCCAGCAGCCTATGGACTGATTCAAGCACAGATACGCAGTATTTT
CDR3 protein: CASSLWTDSSTDTQYF

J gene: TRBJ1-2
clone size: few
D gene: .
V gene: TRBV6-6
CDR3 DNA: TGTGCCAGCAGTTACTCGAGTAATTTCGACAGATCTAACTATGGCTACACCTTC
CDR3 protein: CASSYSSNFDRSNYGYTF

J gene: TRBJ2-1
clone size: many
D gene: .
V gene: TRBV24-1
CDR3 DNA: TGTGCCACCGAGACAGATAGCCCCTACAATGAGCAGTTCTTC
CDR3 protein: CATETDSPYNEQFF

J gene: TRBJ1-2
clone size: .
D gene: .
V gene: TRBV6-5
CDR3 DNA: TGTGCCACCATTTCTGATACAGGGCGAGGGGGCTATGGCTACACCTTC
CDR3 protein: CATISDTGRGGYGYTF

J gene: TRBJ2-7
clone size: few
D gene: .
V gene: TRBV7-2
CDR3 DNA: TGTGCCAGCAGCTTCAGTGGGGGATCTTACGAGCAGTACTTC
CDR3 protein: CASSFSGGSYEQYF

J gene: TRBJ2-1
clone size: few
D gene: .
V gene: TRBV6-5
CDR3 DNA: TGTGCCAGCAGCGTACCAAGAGGGGATGAGCAGTTCTTC
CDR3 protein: CASSVPRGDEQFF

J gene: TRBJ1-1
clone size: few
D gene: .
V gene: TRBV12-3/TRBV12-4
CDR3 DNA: TGTGCCAGCGGCGGGTGGGTGGCTGAAGCTTTCTTT
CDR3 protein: CASGGWVAEAFF

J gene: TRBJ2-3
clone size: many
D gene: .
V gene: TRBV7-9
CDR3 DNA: TGTGCCAGCAGTCGACCTAGGGATACGCAGTATTTT
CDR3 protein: CASSRPRDTQYF

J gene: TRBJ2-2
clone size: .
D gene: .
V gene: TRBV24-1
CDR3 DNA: TGTGCCACCAGTGATTTCTGGGGGGATAACACCGGGGAGCTGTTTTTT
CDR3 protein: CATSDFWGDNTGELFF

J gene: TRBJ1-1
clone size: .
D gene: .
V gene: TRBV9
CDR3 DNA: TGTGCCAGCAGCGTAGTCGGAGCGAGGAACACTGAAGCTTTCTTT
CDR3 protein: CASSVVGARNTEAFF

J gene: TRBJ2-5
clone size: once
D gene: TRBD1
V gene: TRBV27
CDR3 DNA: TGTGCCAGCAGTTACGGGACAGTAGAGACCCAGTACTTC
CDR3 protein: CASSYGTVETQYF

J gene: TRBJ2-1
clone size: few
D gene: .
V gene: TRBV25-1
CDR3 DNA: TGTGCCAGCAGTGCGGTCACTTCCTACAATGAGCAGTTCTTC
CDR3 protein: CASSAVTSYNEQFF

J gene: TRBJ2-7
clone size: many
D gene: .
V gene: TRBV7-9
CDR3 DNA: TGTGCCAGCAGCTTCTCTTCCTACGAGCAGTACTTC
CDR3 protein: CASSFSSYEQYF

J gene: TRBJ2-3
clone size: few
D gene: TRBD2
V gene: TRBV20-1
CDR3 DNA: TGCAGTGCTAAAGATAGCGGGAGGGCCCAAGATACGCAGTATTTT
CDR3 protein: CSAKDSGRAQDTQYF

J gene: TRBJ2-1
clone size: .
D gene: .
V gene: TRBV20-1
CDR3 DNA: TGCAGTGCTAGAGATGCGATGCGAGGGCAGTTCTTC
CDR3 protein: CSARDAMRGQFF

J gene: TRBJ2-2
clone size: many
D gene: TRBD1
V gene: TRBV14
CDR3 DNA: TGTGCCAGCAGCCAGGGGACAGGGACTAACACCGGGGAGCTGTTTTTT
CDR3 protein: CASSQGTGTNTGELFF

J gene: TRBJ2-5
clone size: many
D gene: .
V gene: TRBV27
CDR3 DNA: TGTGCCAGCAGTTCCCTTCCAACGGGCAGCCAGACCCAGTACTTC
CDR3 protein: CASSSLPTGSQTQYF

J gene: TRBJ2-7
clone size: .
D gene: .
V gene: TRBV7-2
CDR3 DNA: TGTGCCAGCAGCTTAATTGGCTACGAGCAGTACTTC
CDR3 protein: CASSLIGYEQYF

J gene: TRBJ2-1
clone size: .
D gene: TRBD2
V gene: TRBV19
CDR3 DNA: TGTGCCAGTAGCTATAGCCGGGAGGCGTACAATGAGCAGTTCTTC
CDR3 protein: CASSYSREAYNEQFF

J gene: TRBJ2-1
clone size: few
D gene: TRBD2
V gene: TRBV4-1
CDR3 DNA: TGCGCCAGCAGCCAGGGGGGGGGTCTGGCTAGGTACAATGAGCAGTTCTTC
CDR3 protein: CASSQGGGLARYNEQFF

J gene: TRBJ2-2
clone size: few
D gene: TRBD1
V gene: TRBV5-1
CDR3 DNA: TGCGCCAGCAGCCCACAGGGGACAAACACCGGGGAGCTGTTTTTT
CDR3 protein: CASSPQGTNTGELFF

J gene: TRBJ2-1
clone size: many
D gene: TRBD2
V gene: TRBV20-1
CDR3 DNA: TGCAGTGCCTCCTACGCGGGGGTAAGGAATGAGCAGTTCTTC
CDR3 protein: CSASYAGVRNEQFF

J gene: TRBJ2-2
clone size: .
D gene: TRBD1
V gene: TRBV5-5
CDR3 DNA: TGTGCCAGCAGCCGGGACAGGGGTCCCGGGGAGCTGTTTTTT
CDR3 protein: CASSRDRGPGELFF

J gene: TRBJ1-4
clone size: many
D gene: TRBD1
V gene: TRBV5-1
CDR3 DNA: TGCGCCAGCAGCTTGAACAGGGGGAATGAAAAACTGTTTTTT
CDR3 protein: CASSLNRGNEKLFF

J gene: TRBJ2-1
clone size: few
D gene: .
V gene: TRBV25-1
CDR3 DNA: TGTGCCAGCAGTGAATGGACCTTCGAGGGGGATGAGCAGTTCTTC
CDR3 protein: CASSEWTFEGDEQFF

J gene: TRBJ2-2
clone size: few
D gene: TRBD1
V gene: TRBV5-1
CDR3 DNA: TGCGCCAGCAGCTTGGGTGGGACAGGGATCCCGGAGCTGTTTTTT
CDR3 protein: CASSLGGTGIPELFF

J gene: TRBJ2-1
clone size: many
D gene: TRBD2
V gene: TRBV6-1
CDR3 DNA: TGTGCCAGCAGTGAACTAGCGGGAGGCAATGAGCAGTTCTTC
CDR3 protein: CASSELAGGNEQFF

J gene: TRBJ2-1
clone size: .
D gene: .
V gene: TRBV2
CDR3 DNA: TGTGCCAGCAGGTGGCTAGGAGACAATGAGCAGTTCTTC
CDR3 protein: CASRWLGDNEQFF

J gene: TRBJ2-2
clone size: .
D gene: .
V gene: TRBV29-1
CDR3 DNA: TGCAGCGTTGGACAGCTGCCCGGGGAGCTGTTTTTT
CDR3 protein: CSVGQLPGELFF